This T cell receptor beta chain was sequenced during a study of Ad26.COV2.S vaccination and SARS-CoV-2 variants. Overall study findings and caveats: Breadth, reportedly substantial, characterized the spike-specific CD8+ and CD4+ T cell responses after vaccination.

A note on this clone: No antigen is known for it.

Treatment specified: around 19 received Ad26.COV2.S at low or high dose, single or two shots; about 5 received placebo; per-sample allocation not given. On day 63 after the first injection, vaccine and placebo recipients gave samples. Aged 18-55 years, donor was enrolled in Boston in 2020. Assay: immunoSEQ multiplex PCR; the TCRdb copy retains only in-frame clones and omits some. The sample gives hundreds of thousands of clones, about 89% of which show up once; over 1.3% is in the top ten. The CDR3 runs 14 residues. Looked up from germline, CDR1 is LNHDA and CDR2 is SQIVND (reference sequence). The sequence derives from a person between 18 and 65 years old who received the Ad26.COV2.S COVID-19 vaccine or a placebo. The rearrangement links TRBV19 to TRBJ2-1, with 8 bases matching TRBD1. The source material was peripheral blood, sampled in a trial of Ad26.COV2.S vaccine versus placebo. The DNA of the CDR3 is TGTACACCAAGCGCGGACAGGGAGAGGAATGAGCAGTTCTTC. Amino acid sequence: CTPSADRERNEQFF.